Described below is a single TCR beta chain sequence and its context. Its target is not known. TCRdb's copy holds only in-frame clones and misses some; the assay was immunoSEQ multiplex PCR. The table lists hundreds of thousands of clones, approximately 79% of them singletons. Trimming removed 5 bases from V and 1 base from J; junction bases left unmatched: 11. The CDR3 is made up of 16 amino acids. The germline gives CDR1 SGHVS, CDR2 FQNEAQ. The data stem from a study of shared clonotypes between healthy human individuals. Overall study: CD4 naive cells filled three plates per donor, CD4 memory three, CD8 naive two and CD8 memory one.

Study-level results: Four donors shared approximately 5% of their naive CD4 clonotypes.

This chain connects TRBV7-8 to TRBJ2-7, with 7 bases identical to TRBD2. Material for sequencing was memory CD4+ T cells sorted from blood. Subset of the sample: CD45RA-negative fraction. This sequence originates from a woman in her thirties in good health. The CDR3 coding sequence is TGTGCCAGCAGCCACCGAGGGGCGGGAGCGTCCTACGAGCAGTACTTC. Its translation: CASSHRGAGASYEQYF.